The TCR beta chain under discussion was sequenced for a study of blood T cell repertoires in COVID-19. Study information: Sites across the United States, Italy and Spain contributed samples from acute and convalescent COVID-19. PBMCs, B-cell-depleted T cells, or T cells provided the cDNA or gDNA that made up the material.

The authors' processing: Nucleated cell counts were estimated from reference gene primer amplification. The assay was immunoSEQ multiplex PCR, and TCRdb's table has in-frame clones only and misses some. V, J and clone size were drawn from that table, and D and trimming were deduced from the DNA. This table has about 250,000 clones, roughly four fifths appearing once. Material: peripheral blood. The source of this sequence is a man older than 75 with acute or convalescent COVID-19.

Written as DNA, the CDR3 is TGTGCCAGCAGCTTGAGGGGACAGCTCAATCAGCCCCAGCATTTT. Residues: CASSLRGQLNQPQHF. The chain couples TRBV5-5 to TRBJ1-5; 7 nucleotides line up with TRBD1. CDR1 is SGHKS and CDR2 is YYEKEE in the germline V gene (reference sequence). This CDR3 spans 15 amino acids. Unmatched junction bases numbered 4, after V lost 1 base and J lost 3 bases.